This T cell receptor beta chain was obtained from a study of molecular identifiers for immune sequencing clone quantification. The overall study: In replicates, RNA from about 20,000 or 100,000 naive CD8 cells was split five ways, four sequenced.

The CDR3 length is 16 residues. Germline-derived CDR1 and CDR2 are GTSNPN and SVGIG (reference sequence). V was trimmed by 8 bases and J by 0 bases, leaving 21 bases between them. Findings of the study overall: Clones with over 20 RNA copies captured over 98% of effector molecules but under 1% of naive ones.

Previously described methods with listed TCR primers produced the bulk TCR libraries. One entry per CDR3 protein, called by TCRdb with MiXCR from the PCR reads. The table shows about 63,000 distinct CDR3 sequences, with 19% occurring only once. This clonotype was picked up many times. Its antigen is not known. Sorting recovered naive CD8 T cells on a CD8+CD4-CCR7+CD45RA+ profile. The rearrangement uses TRBV30 and TRBJ2-3; TRBD1 is a possible D gene (6 bases). The TCR was taken from a human donor in good health. Some libraries in this study had Jurkat cell RNA spiked in. What was sequenced was naive CD8+ T cells from blood, with Jurkat cell RNA spiked in. Subset defined: FACS-sorted CD8+CD4-CCR7+CD45RA+ naive T cells. CDR3 nucleotide sequence: TGTGCCGGGGACAAAGGCGGAGCCATTAGCACAGATACGCAGTATTTT. As protein: CAGDKGGAISTDTQYF.